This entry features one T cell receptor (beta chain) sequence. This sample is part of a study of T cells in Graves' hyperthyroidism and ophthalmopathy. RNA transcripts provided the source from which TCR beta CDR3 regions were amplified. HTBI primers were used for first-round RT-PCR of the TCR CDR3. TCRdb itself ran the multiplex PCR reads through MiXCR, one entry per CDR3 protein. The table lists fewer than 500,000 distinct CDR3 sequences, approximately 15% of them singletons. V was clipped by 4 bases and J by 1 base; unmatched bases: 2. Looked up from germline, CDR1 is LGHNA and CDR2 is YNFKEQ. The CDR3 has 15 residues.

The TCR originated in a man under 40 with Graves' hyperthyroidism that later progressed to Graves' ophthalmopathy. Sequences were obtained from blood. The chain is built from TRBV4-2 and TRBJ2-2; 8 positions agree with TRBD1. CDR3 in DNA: TGTGCCAGCAGCCCGGGACAGGTGAACACCGGGGAGCTGTTTTTT. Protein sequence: CASSPGQVNTGELFF.